This T cell receptor beta chain was captured in a study of T-cell memory formation after mild COVID-19. General study points: SARS-CoV-2 specificity of second-wave clones peaking day 37 was unconfirmed. Memory cells collected pre-infection included some clones that later responded, suggesting cross-reactive memory joined.

As to this clonotype: Its specificity is not known.

The CDR3 is made up of 13 amino acids. Looked up from germline, CDR1 is SNHLY and CDR2 is FYNNEI. Trimming left V 4 bases short and J 3 bases short, with 10 bases between. Amplification by 5'RACE using constant-segment primers produced TCR alpha and TCR beta cDNA libraries that carried sample barcodes and UMIs. TCRdb independently ran MiXCR on the 5' RACE reads; one entry per CDR3 protein. The sample records roughly 380,000 distinct CDR3 sequences, around 28% being singletons. The sample consisted of PBMCs or a T cell subset sorted from them (not recorded which). The rearrangement links TRBV2 to TRBJ2-7; unclear D gene. The origin of this receptor is an adult woman who had mild COVID-19 (a few samples of this study predate the infection). Cell type and time point are not known. As DNA, the CDR3 is TGTGCCAGCAGTGTCTCCAGATTCTACGAGCAGTACTTC. This encodes CASSVSRFYEQYF.